This entry concerns a single T cell receptor beta chain. Germline-derived CDR1 and CDR2 are SGHRS and YFSETQ. V shed 4 bases and J shed 6 bases, with 11 bases lying between them. This CDR3 contains 13 residues. All of the isolated RNA was reverse transcribed, so expressed TCRB transcripts were sequenced. Only in-frame clones appear in the TCRdb table, and some are missing; sequencing was by immunoSEQ multiplex PCR. The top ten hold approximately 0.019% of the sample, which has a few hundred thousand clones, over 13% seen once. The data belong to a study of beta chain features in type 1 diabetes. This TCR came from a young woman in good health. Sequenced input: naive CD4+ T cells from blood. The rearrangement uses TRBV5-1 and TRBJ2-1; D remains ambiguous. CDR3 sequence: CASSALISNEQFF. DNA for the CDR3: TGCGCCAGCAGCGCGTTGATTTCCAATGAGCAGTTCTTC.